The 30 T cell receptor beta chains listed next were all sequenced from one sample in a study of cytomegalovirus exposure and HLA in healthy donors. The study ran its PCR with 60 Vbeta and 13 Jbeta primers. Measured with immunoSEQ multiplex PCR; TCRdb has only the in-frame clones, and not every one. Of 99,000 or so clones in the sample, roughly a tenth were seen once. What was sequenced was PBMCs. The receptors originated from a man aged 35 to 55 in good health and CMV-seropositive.

This clone was counted only a few times. The gene calls are TRBV10-1 and TRBJ2-6; tentatively, D is TRBD2 (5 bases). Trimming took 8 bases from V and 0 from J, leaving 17 bases between them. The CDR3 loop spans 17 amino acids. Germline V gene data show CDR1 as WNHNN and CDR2 as SYGVQD (reference sequence). This chain's CDR3 is CASRGQERPSGANVLTF. Written as DNA, the CDR3 is TGCGCCAGCCGAGGGCAGGAGAGACCCTCTGGGGCCAACGTCCTGACTTTC.

This clone appeared once. CDR3 amino acids: CASSEGGLAIEQYF. The CDR3 DNA follows: TGTGCCAGCAGTGAAGGGGGACTAGCCATCGAGCAGTACTTC. The chain employs TRBV6-1 and TRBJ2-7, with 9 bases fitting TRBD2. Germline-derived CDR1 and CDR2 are MNHNS and SASEGT. The CDR3 extends over 14 amino acids. Losses at the gene ends were 1 base for V and 6 bases for J; bases not matched to a gene: 4.

In this sample, this clone turned up a few times. This chain uses TRBV12-5 with TRBJ1-3; D unclear. Germline CDR1 and CDR2: LGHNT and FRNRAP. CDR3 size: 17 residues. V was cut by 1 base and J by 0 bases, with 13 bases left in between. The chain's CDR3 is CASGLGFTGASGNTIYF. CDR3 in DNA: TGTGCTAGTGGTTTGGGGTTCACGGGAGCCTCTGGAAACACCATATATTTT.

This clone has just a few counts. V usage is TRBV6-1 and J usage is TRBJ2-2; a possible D gene is TRBD2 (7 bases). CDR3 length equals 15 residues. Germline CDR1 and CDR2: MNHNS and SASEGT. The V gene lost 2 bases and the J gene lost 4 bases, with 11 bases spanning the gap. CDR3 coding DNA: TGTGCCAGCAGTGAAATAGGGGGGGTCACCGGGGAGCTGTTTTTT. This codes for CASSEIGGVTGELFF.

In this sample, this clone turned up a few times. The rearrangement uses TRBV9 and TRBJ1-2, with a tentative D call TRBD1 (5 bases). V gave up 2 bases and J gave up 4 bases, with 18 bases separating them. The CDR3 contains 16 residues. Germline assignment: CDR1 SGDLS and CDR2 YYNGEE. The CDR3 here is CASSVGLAGTTYGYTF. The CDR3 coding sequence is TGTGCCAGCAGCGTGGGATTGGCAGGGACTACCTATGGCTACACCTTC.

V gene TRBV7-2 combines with J gene TRBJ2-3, with unresolved D. The CDR3 is 12 amino acids. Per germline, CDR1 SGHTA and CDR2 FQGNSA. The germline V and J ends were trimmed by 5 bases and 0 bases, with 3 bases remaining between them. The CDR3 coding sequence is TGTGCCAGCAGCCTAAGCACAGATACGCAGTATTTT. This gives the protein CASSLSTDTQYF.

This clone was detected a few times. The V call is TRBV29-1, the J call TRBJ1-3, with 8 bases lining up with TRBD1. V lost 7 bases and J lost 2; bases outside the gene matches: 13. Germline V gene lookup returns CDR1 SQVTM and CDR2 ANQGSEA. This CDR3 is 16 amino acids long. The CDR3 is CSARGLSDRAGNTIYF. CDR3 bases: TGCAGCGCACGGGGCCTATCGGACAGGGCTGGAAACACCATATATTTT.

This clone was detected a few times. The chain has TRBV30 and TRBJ2-7; 8 bases are a match to TRBD1. Trimming cost V 0 bases and J 2 bases; bases outside gene matches: 3. From germline, CDR1 is GTSNPN and CDR2 SVGIG (reference sequence). There are 14 residues in the CDR3. CDR3 sequence (DNA): TGTGCCTGGAGTGTGGGACAGGAACCCTACGAGCAGTACTTC. Encoded protein: CAWSVGQEPYEQYF.

The chain couples TRBV29-1 to TRBJ1-1; 10 bases are shared with TRBD1. V was pared by 7 bases and J by 6 bases, with 8 bases of the junction left unmatched. CDR3 size: 13 residues. The germline V gene encodes CDR1 SQVTM and CDR2 ANQGSEA. The CDR3 DNA sequence: TGCAGCGCCCAGACAGGGGGCGACGCTGAAGCTTTCTTT. It encodes CSAQTGGDAEAFF.

A few counts support this clone. The J gene is TRBJ2-2, the V gene TRBV7-6; 8 bases match TRBD1. The J segment lost 7 bases and the V segment lost 4 bases, leaving 2 bases of the junction unmatched. The CDR3 is 13 amino acids. Germline loops: CDR1 SGHVS, CDR2 FNYEAQ. This chain's CDR3 is CASSSGGGGELFF. The CDR3 nucleotides read TGTGCCAGCAGCTCAGGGGGCGGCGGGGAGCTGTTTTTT.

This clone was detected only a few times. The chain uses TRBV5-1 and TRBJ1-3; D not resolved. CDR3 size: 15 residues. Germline CDR1 SGHRS, CDR2 YFSETQ. V lost 0 bases and J lost 0, with 7 bases in between. CDR3 in DNA: TGCGCCAGCAGCTTGGGGGCAAACTCTGGAAACACCATATATTTT. Translating gives CASSLGANSGNTIYF.

This chain connects TRBV5-4 to TRBJ2-1; 7 nucleotides align to TRBD2. This CDR3 has 15 residues. The trim removed 4 bases at V and 0 bases at J, leaving 4 bases unmatched. Germline values: CDR1 SGHNT, CDR2 YYREEE (reference sequence). In DNA form, the CDR3 reads TGTGCCAGCAGCGAAAGGACTAGCTCCTACAATGAGCAGTTCTTC. As protein: CASSERTSSYNEQFF. Full variable domain (rest looked up from reference TRBV5-4 and TRBJ2-1): ETGVTQSPTHLIKTRGQQVTLRCSSQSGHNTVSWYQQALGQGPQFIFQYYREEENGRGNFPPRFSGLQFPNYSSELNVNALELDDSALYLCASSERTSSYNEQFFGPGTRLTVL.

This clone is a singleton in its sample. V is TRBV5-6 and J is TRBJ2-3, with 8 bases lining up with TRBD2. CDR1 is SGHDT, CDR2 YYEEEE, per germline. With 0 bases clipped from V and 0 bases from J, the junction kept 9 bases outside the gene matches. The CDR3 runs to 18 residues. CDR3 nucleotide sequence: TGTGCCAGCAGCTTGGATAGCGGGATCAGTTATAGCACAGATACGCAGTATTTT. This codes for CASSLDSGISYSTDTQYF. The whole variable domain, remainder taken from reference TRBV5-6 and TRBJ2-3, is DAGVTQSPTHLIKTRGQQVTLRCSPKSGHDTVSWYQQALGQGPQFIFQYYEEEERQRGNFPDRFSGHQFPNYSSELNVNALLLGDSALYLCASSLDSGISYSTDTQYFGPGTRLTVL.

The chain combines TRBV15 with TRBJ2-7; D uncertain. Trimming removed 0 bases at V and 3 bases at J, with 6 bases between. There are 13 residues in the CDR3. Germline V gene data show CDR1 as LNHNV and CDR2 as YYDKDF (reference sequence). The CDR3 sequence: CATSRESDYEQYF. CDR3 DNA sequence: TGTGCCACCAGCAGAGAGTCAGACTACGAGCAGTACTTC.

This clone was seen ten or more times. The chain links TRBV29-1 to TRBJ1-4; 11 bases are a match to TRBD1. Trimming cost V 0 bases and J 7 bases; bases outside gene matches: 4. This CDR3 contains 15 residues. Germline lookup yields CDR1 SQVTM and CDR2 ANQGSEA. The chain's CDR3 is CSVEDTGTGGEKLFF. The CDR3, as DNA: TGCAGCGTTGAAGATACCGGGACAGGGGGTGAAAAACTGTTTTTT.

This clone was seen a handful of times. The rearrangement links TRBV28 to TRBJ2-7; TRBD1 is a possible D gene (6 bases). The CDR3 sequence is 12 residues long. Trimming shortened V by 7 bases and J by 4 bases, and 11 bases separated the two germline ends. CDR1 is MDHEN and CDR2 is SYDVKM in the germline V gene. CDR3 sequence reads: CASKLQGYEQYF. The CDR3, as DNA: TGTGCCAGCAAACTACAGGGTTACGAGCAGTACTTC.

The gene calls are TRBV6-5 and TRBJ2-1; 10 positions match TRBD2. The CDR3 has 15 residues. CDR1 is MNHEY, CDR2 SVGAGI, per germline. The trim removed 0 bases at V and 6 bases at J, leaving 2 bases unmatched. The CDR3 DNA reads TGTGCCAGCAGTTACTCATCTAGCGGGAGCAATGAGCAGTTCTTC. It translates to CASSYSSSGSNEQFF.

The J gene is TRBJ2-3, the V gene TRBV7-9; 8 bases map to TRBD2. Germline V gene sequence: CDR1 SEHNR, CDR2 FQNEAQ (reference sequence). The trim removed 3 bases at V and 3 bases at J, leaving 2 bases unmatched. This CDR3 region has 14 residues. CDR3 amino acids: CASSFSGRTDTQYF. The CDR3 nucleotides are TGTGCCAGCAGCTTCAGCGGGAGAACAGATACGCAGTATTTT.

This clone occurred a few times. The chain links TRBV6-5 to TRBJ2-3; perhaps TRBD2 as D (5 bases). Trimming stripped 2 bases from V and 14 bases from J, with 20 bases between. The germline CDR1 and CDR2 sequences are MNHEY and SVGAGI. This CDR3 contains 14 residues. CDR3 in amino acids: CASSYGPGAAPTYF. DNA of the CDR3: TGTGCCAGCAGTTACGGACCAGGAGCGGCCCCGACGTATTTT.

This rearrangement joins TRBV25-1 to TRBJ1-2; 7 bases agree with TRBD1. The CDR3 length is 15 residues. In germline, CDR1 is MGHDK, CDR2 SYGVNS. J gave up 3 bases and V 10 bases, and 14 bases lay outside the gene matches. This CDR3 is CATSGQLKYHYGYTF. Written as DNA, the CDR3 is TGTGCCACCTCGGGACAGCTCAAGTACCACTATGGCTACACCTTC.

The chain recombines TRBV30 with TRBJ2-3, with D maybe TRBD1 (6 bases). Trimming removed 0 bases at V and 7 bases at J, with 20 bases between. In germline, CDR1 is GTSNPN, CDR2 SVGIG (reference sequence). The CDR3 spans 16 residues. As DNA, the CDR3 is TGTGCCTGGAGTGTAAGGGGGAGCTCCGGAAGAAATACGCAGTATTTT. This sequence encodes CAWSVRGSSGRNTQYF.

The CDR3 bases are TGCGCCAGCAGCCCCCAGGTTCGTGAGACCCAGTACTTC. This codes for CASSPQVRETQYF. The chain recombines TRBV5-1 with TRBJ2-5; no reliable D call. V shed 4 bases and J shed 5 bases, with 12 bases lying between them. The CDR3 runs 13 residues. Looked up from germline, CDR1 is SGHRS and CDR2 is YFSETQ.

This clone has only a few counts. J is TRBJ2-1 and V is TRBV2; 11 bases are a match to TRBD2. Germline V gives CDR1 SNHLY, CDR2 FYNNEI. V lost 8 bases, J lost 7 bases, and 19 bases stayed unmatched. The CDR3 has 18 amino acids. CDR3 bases: TGTGCCAGCCTTCAACCGAGTAGCGGGGGGGGACGGAGAAATGAGCAGTTCTTC. Amino acids: CASLQPSSGGGRRNEQFF. Combining the CDR3 with reference TRBV2 and TRBJ2-1 gives the whole variable domain EPEVTQTPSHQVTQMGQEVILRCVPISNHLYFYWYRQILGQKVEFLVSFYNNEISEKSEIFDDQFSVERPDGSNFTLKIRSTKLEDSAMYFCASLQPSSGGGRRNEQFFGPGTRLTVL.

The chain uses TRBV6-6 and TRBJ1-1; TRBD1 aligns across 7 bases. The V and J ends lost 2 bases and 7 bases, in that order; junction bases with no gene match: 7. CDR1 and CDR2 (germline): MNHNY, SVGAGI (reference sequence). The CDR3 totals 14 residues. The CDR3 loop reads CASSYRVGGNEAFF. As DNA, the CDR3 is TGTGCCAGCAGTTACAGGGTAGGGGGCAATGAAGCTTTCTTT.

This clone was counted a few times. The CDR3 nucleotides are TGTGCCAGCAGTGAAGCGCGGAGGGAGTGGAATGAGCAGTTCTTC. Its translation: CASSEARREWNEQFF. This chain connects TRBV6-1 to TRBJ2-1, with D perhaps TRBD2 (6 bases). CDR3 length: 15 residues. Looked up from germline, CDR1 is MNHNS and CDR2 is SASEGT. Between the trimmed V and J ends, which lost 0 bases and 7 bases, there was a span of 13 bases.

The genes are TRBV7-8 and TRBJ2-1; TRBD2 matches 10 bases. After removal of 5 bases from V and 6 bases from J, the junction contained 7 bases not matched to a gene. This CDR3 contains 15 residues. From germline, CDR1 is SGHVS and CDR2 FQNEAQ. The CDR3 reads CASSRSGRASNEQFF. For the CDR3, the DNA is TGTGCCAGCAGCCGGAGCGGGAGGGCCTCCAATGAGCAGTTCTTC. Full variable domain (missing parts from reference TRBV7-8 and TRBJ2-1): GAGVSQSPRYKVAKRGQDVALRCDPISGHVSLFWYQQALGQGPEFLTYFQNEAQLDKSGLPSDRFFAERPEGSVSTLKIQRTQQEDSAVYLCASSRSGRASNEQFFGPGTRLTVL.

This clone was counted between two and nine times. This specimen includes other DNA sequences encoding the same CDR3. The chain carries TRBV6-4 and TRBJ2-7, with 8 bases fitting TRBD1. CDR1 is MRHNA, CDR2 SNTAGT, per germline. CDR3 size: 12 residues. After removal of 7 bases from V and 5 bases from J, the junction contained 4 bases not matched to a gene. The CDR3 sequence: CASTTGQDEQYF. CDR3 nucleotide sequence: TGTGCCAGCACCACGGGACAGGACGAGCAGTACTTC.

This clone was recorded a few times. The chain's CDR3 is CASSAGGGIDTQYF. As DNA, the CDR3 is TGTGCCAGCAGCGCGGGAGGCGGGATAGATACGCAGTATTTT. The V call is TRBV7-9, the J call TRBJ2-3, with 8 bases lining up with TRBD2. J gave up 5 bases and V 5 bases, and 6 bases lay outside the gene matches. The V gene's germline CDR1 is SEHNR and CDR2 FQNEAQ (reference sequence). This CDR3 is 14 amino acids long.

This clone was seen a handful of times. The genes are TRBV6-5 and TRBJ2-7; TRBD2 aligns across 8 bases. The CDR3 is made up of 14 amino acids. V lost 0 bases to trimming and J lost 4 bases; unmatched junction nucleotides: 2. Germline CDR1 is MNHEY and CDR2 is SVGAGI. The CDR3: CASSYSGRGYEQYF. CDR3 sequence (DNA): TGTGCCAGCAGTTACTCCGGGAGGGGATACGAGCAGTACTTC.

This clone appeared a few times. The chain joins TRBV6-1 to TRBJ2-3; D possibly corresponds to TRBD1 (6 bases). Germline V gives CDR1 MNHNS, CDR2 SASEGT. This CDR3 has 14 residues. The germline V and J ends were trimmed by 5 bases and 3 bases, with 12 bases remaining between them. CDR3 bases: TGTGCCAGCAGTCTACAGGGATGGACAGATACGCAGTATTTT. Translation: CASSLQGWTDTQYF.